One and the same sample provided the 2 T cell receptor beta chains below, sequenced in a study of monozygotic twins with cystic fibrosis. The table came from immunoSEQ multiplex PCR; TCRdb's copy has only in-frame clones and leaves some out. The sample records about 36,000 clones, 84% being singletons. Input material: blood. All receptors come from a girl aged 2 to 9 with cystic fibrosis.

This clone was seen once. The chain employs TRBV14 and TRBJ2-3; D unresolved. Germline V gene lookup returns CDR1 SGHDN and CDR2 FVKESK. Deletions cut 1 base from V and 0 bases from J, with 5 bases between. CDR3 length: 14 residues. The CDR3 is CASSQAPSTDTQYF. DNA of the CDR3: TGTGCCAGCAGCCAAGCTCCTAGCACAGATACGCAGTATTTT. The entire variable domain, with the rest obtained from reference TRBV14 and TRBJ2-3, is as follows: EAGVTQFPSHSVIEKGQTVTLRCDPISGHDNLYWYRRVMGKEIKFLLHFVKESKQDESGMPNNRFLAERTGGTYSTLKVQPAELEDSGVYFCASSQAPSTDTQYFGPGTRLTVL.

CDR3 residues: CASSLQGASNQPQHF. The CDR3 coding sequence is TGTGCCAGCAGTTTACAGGGGGCGAGCAATCAGCCCCAGCATTTT. V is TRBV6-1 and J is TRBJ1-5; TRBD1 matches 9 bases. J was trimmed by 1 base and V by 5 bases; bases with no gene match: 3. Germline-derived CDR1 and CDR2 are MNHNS and SASEGT. There are 15 residues in the CDR3.